What follows are 15 T cell receptor beta chains derived from one specimen sequenced in a study of T cell responses to AZD1222 COVID-19 vaccine. Libraries were prepared by immunoSEQ multiplex PCR; TCRdb keeps only in-frame clonotypes and omits some of them. The sample contains 150,000 to 200,000 clones, approximately 92% of which appear only once. Here the sequenced sample was peripheral blood, taken on day 0 of AZD1222 vaccination. The receptors stem from an adult in good health.

The chain combines TRBV5-1 with TRBJ2-3; 9 nucleotides agree with TRBD2. Germline-derived CDR1 and CDR2 are SGHRS and YFSETQ. V was pared by 0 bases and J by 4 bases, with 9 bases of the junction left unmatched. CDR3 size: 17 residues. CDR3 sequence reads: CASSLAPPGGGADTQYF. In DNA form, the CDR3 reads TGCGCCAGCAGCTTGGCCCCGCCTGGCGGGGGGGCAGATACGCAGTATTTT.

The J gene is TRBJ1-2, the V gene TRBV14, with TRBD1 matching 7 bases. The J segment lost 6 bases and the V segment lost 3 bases, leaving 7 bases of the junction unmatched. Germline values: CDR1 SGHDN, CDR2 FVKESK. The CDR3 is made up of 14 amino acids. In DNA, the CDR3 is TGTGCCAGCAGCCATCCCGACAGGGCGGATGGCTACACCTTC. It is translated as CASSHPDRADGYTF.

The rearrangement joins TRBV19 to TRBJ2-1; the match to TRBD2 covers 8 bases. Trimming cost V 8 bases and J 0 bases; bases outside gene matches: 9. Germline CDR1 is LNHDA and CDR2 is SQIVND (reference sequence). The CDR3 consists of 16 residues. The CDR3 bases are TGTGCCAGTCGGGCGGGGGGAACGAGCTCCTACAATGAGCAGTTCTTC. This codes for CASRAGGTSSYNEQFF.

The rearrangement links TRBV5-6 to TRBJ1-4, with TRBD1 as a possible D gene (6 bases). The germline V gene encodes CDR1 SGHDT and CDR2 YYEEEE. Between the trimmed V and J ends, which lost 2 bases and 15 bases, there was a span of 11 bases. The CDR3 extends over 11 amino acids. The CDR3 sequence is CASSFRGVMFF. The CDR3 region has the DNA TGTGCCAGCAGCTTCAGGGGAGTGATGTTTTTT.

This chain joins TRBV5-1 and TRBJ2-3, with D uncertain. Germline assignment: CDR1 SGHRS and CDR2 YFSETQ. The CDR3 totals 15 residues. V was clipped by 0 bases and J by 4 bases, with 12 bases between them. In nucleotides, the CDR3 is TGCGCCAGCAGCTTGGGGCAGGTTATGCCAGATACGCAGTATTTT. Translating gives CASSLGQVMPDTQYF.

The rearrangement uses TRBV5-1 and TRBJ2-5; 10 nucleotides agree with TRBD2. V dropped 1 base and J dropped 2; count of bases not matched to a gene: 8. The CDR3 spans 17 residues. CDR1 and CDR2 from the germline V gene are SGHRS and YFSETQ. The DNA of the CDR3 is TGCGCCAGCAGCTTGCGGGTAGCGGGGGGAAGGCAAGAGACCCAGTACTTC. Translating gives CASSLRVAGGRQETQYF.

The rearrangement links TRBV28 to TRBJ1-5; D gene uncertain. The CDR3 is 11 residues long. From germline, CDR1 is MDHEN and CDR2 SYDVKM. With 3 bases removed from V and 7 bases from J, the gap between germline ends came to 4 bases. The CDR3 here is CASSFRQPQHF. DNA of the CDR3: TGTGCCAGCAGTTTTCGGCAGCCCCAGCATTTT.

J is TRBJ1-5 and V is TRBV6-2 or TRBV6-3; D not resolved. V dropped 4 bases and J dropped 5 bases, with 9 bases sitting between them. This CDR3 is 13 amino acids long. From germline, CDR1 is MNHEY and CDR2 SVGEGT. The CDR3 DNA reads as TGTGCCAGCAGTTGGACGGAGGATCAGCCCCAGCATTTT. Protein: CASSWTEDQPQHF.

The V and J genes are TRBV18 and TRBJ2-1, with 9 bases aligning to TRBD2. The CDR3 has 18 amino acids. Germline CDR1 reads KGHSH; CDR2 reads LQKENI. Trimming at V came to 4 bases and at J to 2 bases, leaving 12 bases not matched to a gene. The CDR3 bases are TGTGCCAGCTCACTGTCCCTTCTAGCGGGACTTGCCTACAATGAGCAGTTCTTC. Its protein product is CASSLSLLAGLAYNEQFF.

This clone was counted only a few times. DNA for the CDR3: TGTGCCAGCAGCGGGGATGTCTACGAGCAGTACTTC. The encoded protein is CASSGDVYEQYF. This chain joins TRBV2 and TRBJ2-7; maybe TRBD2 (5 bases). V shed 6 bases and J shed 3 bases, with 9 bases lying between them. The germline V gene has CDR1 SNHLY and CDR2 FYNNEI. The CDR3 length is 12 residues.

In its sample, this clone was seen a few times. V usage is TRBV20-1 and J usage is TRBJ1-5; D is ambiguous. The V gene lost 3 bases and the J gene lost 3 bases, with 12 bases spanning the gap. The CDR3 totals 14 residues. Germline assignment: CDR1 DFQATT and CDR2 SNEGSKA (reference sequence). The CDR3 here is CSASRRAINQPQHF. CDR3 coding DNA: TGCAGTGCTAGTCGCCGGGCCATCAATCAGCCCCAGCATTTT.

The chain carries TRBV19 and TRBJ1-1; no definite D call. The CDR3 is 15 amino acids. From germline, CDR1 is LNHDA and CDR2 SQIVND (reference sequence). With 6 bases removed from V and 5 bases from J, the gap between germline ends came to 19 bases. The CDR3 DNA reads as TGTGCCAGTAGGGGATCGACACTTGTTGGGACTGAAGCTTTCTTT. It translates to CASRGSTLVGTEAFF.

The chain joins TRBV6-1 to TRBJ2-1; 10 bases map to TRBD2. CDR1 is MNHNS and CDR2 is SASEGT in the germline V gene. The CDR3 totals 17 residues. V lost 2 bases and J lost 6; bases outside the gene matches: 10. The CDR3 sequence: CASSESAVAGGRNEQFF. CDR3 DNA: TGTGCCAGCAGTGAATCAGCGGTAGCGGGGGGTCGCAATGAGCAGTTCTTC.

This clone was detected once. This rearrangement joins TRBV2 to TRBJ2-1; 8 bases are a match to TRBD1. CDR1 is SNHLY and CDR2 is FYNNEI in the germline V gene. The CDR3 length is 15 residues. J gave up 1 base and V 6 bases, and 5 bases lay outside the gene matches. The CDR3: CASRPDRGSYNEQFF. The CDR3 DNA sequence: TGTGCCAGCAGGCCCGACAGGGGATCCTACAATGAGCAGTTCTTC.

J is TRBJ2-1 and V is TRBV11-2; 7 bases map to TRBD1. This CDR3 is 15 amino acids long. In germline, CDR1 is SGHAT, CDR2 FQNNGV. Unmatched junction bases numbered 6, after V lost 3 bases and J lost 4 bases. The CDR3 bases are TGTGCCAGCAGCTTCCGGGACAGAATATACAATGAGCAGTTCTTC. Translated, it gives CASSFRDRIYNEQFF.